The rows below give T cell receptor beta chains drawn from one sample of a study of identical twins' blood T cells. TCRdb ran MiXCR on the 5' RACE reads and lists one entry per CDR3 protein. The data show 350,000 to 400,000 distinct CDR3 sequences, roughly 30% seen once. The specimen sequenced was PBMCs. These TCRs come from a woman aged 18-49 years in good health. Both conserved end residues are part of each CDR3. Each record gives: D gene, J gene, V gene, CDR3 length, clone size, CDR3 protein, CDR3 DNA. A D gene is named only where the DNA matches it firmly. Size tells how often a clone was seen (once, few, many) or the class of an expanded clone, and some rows leave it out.

>NA|TRBJ2-1|TRBV29-1|14|NA
CSAEGPRSYNEQFF
TGCAGCGCTGAAGGCCCCCGCTCCTACAATGAGCAGTTCTTC
>NA|TRBJ1-1|TRBV19|13|NA
CASSIARRTEAFF
TGTGCCAGTAGTATAGCGAGGAGGACTGAAGCTTTCTTT
>TRBD1|TRBJ2-2|TRBV18|15|many
CASSRTGWNTGELFF
TGTGCCAGCTCACGGACAGGATGGAACACCGGGGAGCTGTTTTTT
>NA|TRBJ2-2|TRBV10-3|16|few
CAISAGPYPNTGELFF
TGTGCCATCAGTGCTGGACCCTACCCGAACACCGGGGAGCTGTTTTTT
>TRBD2|TRBJ2-1|TRBV2|14|few
CASKRLAGHNEQFF
TGTGCCAGCAAAAGACTAGCGGGTCACAATGAGCAGTTCTTC
>NA|TRBJ2-7|TRBV20-1|12|many
CSASGIRFEQYF
TGCAGCGCCTCAGGAATCCGCTTTGAGCAGTACTTC
>NA|TRBJ1-2|TRBV18|12|few
CASSPPGEGYTF
TGTGCCAGCTCACCACCAGGGGAGGGCTACACCTTC
>TRBD2|TRBJ2-1|TRBV24-1|15|many
CATSDRRGVHNEQFF
TGTGCCACCAGTGATCGGCGGGGGGTCCACAATGAGCAGTTCTTC
>TRBD2|TRBJ2-7|TRBV20-1|14|many
CSARPIAGGIEQYF
TGCAGTGCTAGACCCATAGCGGGAGGGATCGAGCAGTACTTC
>TRBD1|TRBJ1-1|TRBV5-1|17|few
CASSLTGQGAIGTEAFF
TGCGCCAGCAGCTTGACGGGACAGGGGGCTATCGGCACTGAAGCTTTCTTT
>TRBD1|TRBJ1-2|TRBV11-2|13|few
CASSSDRVSGYTF
TGTGCCAGCAGCTCCGACAGGGTCTCTGGCTACACCTTC
>NA|TRBJ1-1|TRBV29-1|9|NA
CSVGQGTFF
NA
>NA|TRBJ1-4|TRBV7-2|15|few
CASSSNTATNEKLFF
TGTGCCAGCAGCTCAAACACAGCAACTAATGAAAAACTGTTTTTT
>NA|TRBJ1-4|TRBV19|15|few
CASSNYRATNEKLFF
TGTGCCAGTAGTAACTACAGGGCAACTAATGAAAAACTGTTTTTT
>TRBD2|TRBJ2-1|TRBV5-1|15|few
CASSLAAGGYNEQFF
TGCGCCAGCAGCTTGGCGGCGGGGGGATACAATGAGCAGTTCTTC
>NA|TRBJ1-1|TRBV21-1|16|NA
CASSKEVRDRGTEAFF
TGTGCCAGCAGCAAAGAAGTAAGGGACAGGGGAACTGAAGCTTTCTTT
>NA|TRBJ2-3|TRBV19|15|few
CASSFRFHTTDTQYF
TGTGCCAGTAGTTTCAGATTCCACACGACAGATACGCAGTATTTT
>NA|TRBJ2-7|TRBV19|13|NA
CASSSSWWGEQYF
TGTGCCAGCAGCTCATCTTGGTGGGGGGAGCAGTACTTC
>TRBD1|TRBJ1-1|TRBV11-3|18|few
CASSLGGWGQAMNTEAFF
TGTGCCAGCAGCTTAGGGGGTTGGGGACAGGCTATGAACACTGAAGCTTTCTTT
>TRBD2|TRBJ2-3|TRBV9|17|many
CASSRASGRDIADTQYF
TGTGCCAGCTCGCGGGCTAGCGGGAGGGATATCGCAGATACGCAGTATTTT
>TRBD1|TRBJ2-1|TRBV5-1|16|few
CASSSPDRGLRGEQFF
TGCGCCAGCAGCTCACCGGACAGGGGGCTTAGGGGTGAGCAGTTCTTC
>TRBD1|TRBJ2-1|TRBV5-6|15|NA
CASSTLDRGFNEQFF
TGTGCCAGCAGCACCCTCGACAGGGGGTTCAATGAGCAGTTCTTC
>NA|TRBJ2-3|TRBV20-1|13|few
CSAREAGTDTQYF
TGCAGTGCTAGAGAGGCGGGCACAGATACGCAGTATTTT
>TRBD1|TRBJ1-6|TRBV20-1|16|few
CSARVGAGGIGSPLHF
TGCAGTGCTAGAGTCGGGGCAGGGGGTATAGGTTCACCCCTCCACTTT
>NA|TRBJ2-3|TRBV4-3|16|few
CASSQQRFGSTDTQYF
TGCGCCAGCAGCCAACAACGGTTCGGGAGCACAGATACGCAGTATTTT
>NA|TRBJ1-5|TRBV19|16|few
CASSIEDARSNQPQHF
TGTGCCAGTAGTATAGAAGACGCACGGAGCAATCAGCCCCAGCATTTT